The 27 T cell receptor beta chains below were found in one sample sequenced in a study of OX40 agonist ivuxolimab in advanced cancers. Method: immunoSEQ multiplex PCR; TCRdb's copy keeps in-frame clones and lacks some. The data contain some 90,000 clones, 92% of them singletons. The sequencing used CD4+ or CD8+ T cells sorted from blood, collected in a trial of the OX40 agonist ivuxolimab. Every receptor here comes from an adult with an advanced solid tumor such as melanoma, head and neck, liver or kidney cancer.

The chain is built from TRBV11-2 and TRBJ2-7; TRBD1 matches at 9 bases. V shed 5 bases and J 7 bases; nucleotides not matched to a gene: 6. The CDR3 is 13 amino acids. Per the germline V gene, CDR1 is SGHAT and CDR2 is FQNNGV. The CDR3 protein is CASSGGQGKEQYF. CDR3 DNA: TGTGCCAGCAGCGGGGGACAGGGCAAAGAGCAGTACTTC.

The V and J genes are TRBV7-2 and TRBJ1-3; D is ambiguous. The CDR3 contains 13 residues. Germline V gene lookup returns CDR1 SGHTA and CDR2 FQGNSA. V was shortened by 0 bases and J by 10 bases, with 10 bases between the two germline ends. The chain's CDR3 is CASSLARWDTIYF. DNA for the CDR3: TGTGCCAGCAGCTTAGCTAGATGGGATACCATATATTTT.

This chain joins TRBV30 and TRBJ2-7; tentatively, D is TRBD2 (6 bases). V dropped 0 bases and J dropped 0 bases, with 15 bases sitting between them. The germline gives CDR1 GTSNPN, CDR2 SVGIG (reference sequence). This CDR3 is 16 amino acids long. The CDR3 is CAWSVGIAVVSYEQYF. In nucleotides, the CDR3 is TGTGCCTGGAGTGTGGGAATAGCGGTCGTCTCCTACGAGCAGTACTTC.

Comment on this clone: Other DNA sequences in this sample translate to the same CDR3. This sequence joins TRBV27 and TRBJ1-5; no clear D gene. The CDR3 length is 13 residues. V was pared by 2 bases and J by 1 base, with 3 bases between. Germline-derived CDR1 and CDR2 are MNHEY and SMNVEV (reference sequence). The CDR3 nucleotides read TGTGCCAGCAGTTTAAGGAGCAATCAGCCCCAGCATTTT. Its protein is CASSLRSNQPQHF.

This chain connects TRBV6-5 to TRBJ1-2; 8 bases fit TRBD1. With V trimmed by 0 bases and J by 4 bases, 4 bases remained unmatched. The CDR3 has 15 amino acids. The V gene's germline CDR1 is MNHEY and CDR2 SVGAGI. The CDR3 region has the DNA TGTGCCAGCAGTTACTCTCGGACAGGGATCTATGGCTACACCTTC. As protein: CASSYSRTGIYGYTF.

The gene calls are TRBV27 and TRBJ2-3, with D uncertain. This CDR3 region has 13 residues. V was shortened by 3 bases and J by 2 bases, with 6 bases between the two germline ends. CDR1 MNHEY and CDR2 SMNVEV come from the germline V gene (reference sequence). CDR3 in amino acids: CASSLVPTDTQYF. The CDR3 DNA is TGTGCCAGCAGTTTGGTCCCCACAGATACGCAGTATTTT.

The rearrangement joins TRBV19 to TRBJ1-3; D call uncertain. Trimming removed 9 bases from V and 2 bases from J, with 11 bases in between. CDR3 size: 13 residues. Germline CDR1 LNHDA, CDR2 SQIVND (reference sequence). The CDR3 reads CASPRGPGNTIYF. CDR3 bases: TGTGCCAGCCCCCGGGGTCCTGGAAACACCATATATTTT.

The chain couples TRBV7-2 to TRBJ2-7, with D tentatively TRBD1 or TRBD2 (5 bases each). Germline assignment: CDR1 SGHTA and CDR2 FQGNSA. The CDR3 totals 16 residues. V lost 2 bases and J 0 bases, leaving 14 bases between the germline ends. CDR3 protein: CASSLRGPVSSYEQYF. Here the CDR3 DNA reads TGTGCCAGCAGCTTACGGGGACCAGTGAGCTCCTACGAGCAGTACTTC.

The CDR3 protein is CASSLVATSGDTQYF. In nucleotides, the CDR3 is TGTGCCAGCAGCTTAGTGGCCACTAGCGGAGATACGCAGTATTTT. The chain couples TRBV11-2 to TRBJ2-3, with 8 bases that match TRBD2. This CDR3 has 15 residues. The germline V gene encodes CDR1 SGHAT and CDR2 FQNNGV. V dropped 1 base and J dropped 5; count of bases not matched to a gene: 5.

The chain is built from TRBV9 and TRBJ1-5, with TRBD1 as a possible D gene (5 bases). CDR1 and CDR2 from the germline V gene are SGDLS and YYNGEE. This CDR3 is 14 amino acids long. V lost 5 bases and J lost 6, with 15 bases in between. This CDR3 is CASSAGGGGQPQHF. Written as DNA, the CDR3 is TGTGCCAGCAGTGCCGGTGGGGGGGGTCAGCCCCAGCATTTT.

The chain combines TRBV28 with TRBJ1-2; D is undetermined. Germline lookup yields CDR1 MDHEN and CDR2 SYDVKM. This CDR3 region has 16 residues. V lost 6 bases and J 3 bases, leaving 20 bases between the germline ends. The CDR3 bases are TGTGCCAGCAGAACCCAATTTAAGGGTTGGGACTATGGCTACACCTTC. Its translation is CASRTQFKGWDYGYTF.

This chain joins TRBV9 and TRBJ2-7; D is undetermined. This CDR3 is 14 amino acids long. Germline lookup yields CDR1 SGDLS and CDR2 YYNGEE. The germline V and J ends were trimmed by 0 bases and 3 bases, with 10 bases remaining between them. CDR3 DNA sequence: TGTGCCAGCAGCGTAGTAGACGGAAGCTACGAGCAGTACTTC. The encoded protein is CASSVVDGSYEQYF.

The chain uses TRBV19 and TRBJ2-6; a possible D gene is TRBD2 (6 bases). Per germline, CDR1 LNHDA and CDR2 SQIVND (reference sequence). This CDR3 has 15 residues. V lost 7 bases and J lost 0, with 10 bases in between. The CDR3 sequence: CASKEGISGANVLTF. CDR3 nucleotide sequence: TGTGCCAGTAAGGAGGGGATCTCTGGGGCCAACGTCCTGACTTTC.

The rearrangement uses TRBV6-1 and TRBJ1-2; 9 positions match TRBD1. V shed 0 bases and J 3 bases; nucleotides not matched to a gene: 5. Germline loops: CDR1 MNHNS, CDR2 SASEGT. The CDR3 extends over 16 amino acids. CDR3 protein: CASSEAGQGFYYGYTF. Here the CDR3 DNA reads TGTGCCAGCAGTGAAGCCGGACAGGGGTTTTACTATGGCTACACCTTC.

DNA for the CDR3: TGTGCCAGCACCTTGACAGGGGAGGACTACAATGAGCAGTTCTTC. This sequence encodes CASTLTGEDYNEQFF. The rearrangement links TRBV9 to TRBJ2-1; TRBD1 matches at 8 bases. Germline V CDR1 and CDR2: SGDLS, YYNGEE. This CDR3 spans 15 amino acids. Trimming cost V 6 bases and J 3 bases; bases outside gene matches: 8.

This chain joins TRBV21-1 and TRBJ2-7. TRBV21-1 is given as a pseudogene. The CDR3 sequence is 11 residues long. The CDR3 nucleotides are TGTGCCAGCAGCAAAGCCTACGAGCAGTACTTC. It encodes CASSKAYEQYF.

The chain is built from TRBV7-7 and TRBJ2-1; possible D gene TRBD2, 5 bases. CDR1 and CDR2 (germline): SSHAT, FNYEAQ (reference sequence). This CDR3 is built from 18 residues. The V end was cut by 5 bases, the J end by 0 bases, with 20 bases between. The CDR3 coding sequence is TGTGCCAGCAGCCCCGAATCATCGACTATCCTCTCCTACAATGAGCAGTTCTTC. Translation: CASSPESSTILSYNEQFF.

This clone was seen only a few times. The genes are TRBV5-1 and TRBJ1-4; D is possibly TRBD1 (5 bases). The V gene's germline CDR1 is SGHRS and CDR2 YFSETQ. The CDR3 sequence is 11 residues long. The V end lost 2 bases, the J end lost 10 bases, and 6 bases lay between the germline ends. CDR3 DNA sequence: TGCGCCAGCAGCTTCGGGGGAAAACTGTTTTTT. This codes for CASSFGGKLFF. Looking up the rest from reference TRBV5-1 and TRBJ1-4 gives the full variable domain: KAGVTQTPRYLIKTRGQQVTLSCSPISGHRSVSWYQQTPGQGLQFLFEYFSETQRNKGNFPGRFSGRQFSNSRSEMNVSTLELGDSALYLCASSFGGKLFFGSGTQLSVL.

The rearrangement joins TRBV9 to TRBJ2-1, with TRBD1 identical over 10 bases. Trimming took 0 bases from V and 7 from J; bases not matched to a gene: 7. Germline V lookup: CDR1 SGDLS, CDR2 YYNGEE. The CDR3 runs to 16 residues. The CDR3 sequence is CASSVDWTGGSNEQFF. The CDR3 region has the DNA TGTGCCAGCAGCGTAGACTGGACAGGGGGGTCTAATGAGCAGTTCTTC.

The CDR3 reads CASSIAATGQPQHF. CDR3 sequence (DNA): TGTGCCAGTAGTATAGCGGCGACCGGTCAGCCCCAGCATTTT. This sequence joins TRBV19 and TRBJ1-5; no definite D call. The CDR3 is 14 amino acids. V was pared by 1 base and J by 6 bases, with 10 bases between. Germline loops: CDR1 LNHDA, CDR2 SQIVND (reference sequence).

This chain links TRBV28 with TRBJ1-6, with D perhaps matching TRBD1 (5 bases). Between the trimmed V and J ends, which lost 3 bases and 8 bases, there was a span of 17 bases. CDR1 is MDHEN, CDR2 SYDVKM, per germline. The CDR3 totals 16 residues. CDR3 sequence: CASSFRSIRDDSPLHF. The DNA of the CDR3 is TGTGCCAGCAGTTTTCGATCGATCCGGGACGATTCACCCCTCCACTTT.

The J gene is TRBJ2-7, the V gene TRBV2, with D possibly being TRBD1 (5 bases). Germline V CDR1 and CDR2: SNHLY, FYNNEI. This CDR3 has 14 residues. The germline V and J ends were trimmed by 5 bases and 4 bases, with 15 bases remaining between them. In DNA, the CDR3 is TGTGCCAGCAGTCTTTTGGGGCCACCTTACGAGCAGTACTTC. Translation gives CASSLLGPPYEQYF.

This clone was counted between two and nine times. The chain carries TRBV10-3 and TRBJ1-1; unclear D gene. Germline CDR1 reads ENHRY; CDR2 reads SYGVKD. V was trimmed by 2 bases and J by 2 bases, leaving 9 bases between them. This CDR3 is 14 amino acids long. The CDR3 spells CAISEPGINTEAFF. The CDR3 nucleotides read TGTGCCATCAGTGAGCCGGGGATAAACACTGAAGCTTTCTTT.

The CDR3 DNA sequence: TGCAGCGTACCAGAGCGTTTCTATGGCTACACCTTC. Its protein is CSVPERFYGYTF. The chain couples TRBV29-1 to TRBJ1-2; D is unresolved. Trimming stripped 6 bases from V and 4 bases from J, with 12 bases between. The germline V gene encodes CDR1 SQVTM and CDR2 ANQGSEA. The CDR3 length is 12 residues.

The chain has TRBV6-5 and TRBJ2-7; possible D gene TRBD2, 6 bases. Looked up from germline, CDR1 is MNHEY and CDR2 is SVGAGI. The CDR3 is 14 residues long. V was trimmed by 2 bases and J by 4 bases, leaving 12 bases between them. This chain's CDR3 is CASSYTLGRYEQYF. CDR3 sequence (DNA): TGTGCCAGCAGTTACACCCTTGGGAGGTACGAGCAGTACTTC.

The chain links TRBV4-1 to TRBJ1-2; D unclear. Germline V CDR1 and CDR2: MGHRA, YSYEKL. The CDR3 length is 15 residues. V gave up 4 bases and J gave up 5 bases, with 17 bases separating them. The CDR3: CASSPPPWTDYGYTF. In nucleotides, the CDR3 is TGCGCCAGCAGCCCACCTCCGTGGACTGATTATGGCTACACCTTC.

The V and J genes are TRBV11-3 and TRBJ1-5, with D perhaps TRBD1 (5 bases). The CDR3 spans 14 residues. The V and J ends lost 7 bases and 0 bases respectively, with 10 bases between them. Germline V gives CDR1 SGHNT, CDR2 YENEEA. The DNA for the CDR3 is TGTGCCAGCACGACAGACAGTAGCAATCAGCCCCAGCATTTT. Its translation: CASTTDSSNQPQHF.